The following is a TCR beta chain sequence with its context. Its target is not known. These data belong to a study of T cells in narcolepsy. Profiled with immunoSEQ multiplex PCR; TCRdb holds only in-frame clones, not every one. In the table there are about 27,000 clones, about 89% of which are singletons. Study outcomes and limitations: Same-patient CSF and blood CD4+ T cell clonotypes included HCRT-specific and TRIB2-specific autoreactive ones. In some patient and control memory CD4+ samples, autoreactive clones were absent. Healthy controls reportedly lacked the autoreactive clonotypes serially found in patients' blood.

Looked up from germline, CDR1 is MNHNS and CDR2 is SASEGT. The CDR3 has 14 amino acids. V lost 7 bases, J lost 2 bases, and 12 bases lay in between. Sequences were obtained from CD45RA- memory CD4+ T cells from PBMCs. V gene TRBV6-1 combines with J gene TRBJ2-1; tentatively, D is TRBD1 (6 bases). The TCR originated in a human donor with narcolepsy. The CDR3 loop reads CASIRDTPYNEQFF. The CDR3 region has the DNA TGTGCCAGCATCCGGGACACCCCCTACAATGAGCAGTTCTTC.